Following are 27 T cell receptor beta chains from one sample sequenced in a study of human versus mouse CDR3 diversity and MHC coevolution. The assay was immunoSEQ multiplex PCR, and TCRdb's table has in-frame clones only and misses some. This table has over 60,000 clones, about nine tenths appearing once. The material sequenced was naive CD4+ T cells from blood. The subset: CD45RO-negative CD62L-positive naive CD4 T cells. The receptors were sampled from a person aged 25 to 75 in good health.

The chain's CDR3 is CASSIPGNTGELFF. The CDR3 DNA reads as TGTGCCAGTAGTATCCCGGGGAACACCGGGGAGCTGTTTTTT. The chain recombines TRBV19 with TRBJ2-2; unclear D gene. Germline V lookup: CDR1 LNHDA, CDR2 SQIVND (reference sequence). V was pared by 3 bases and J by 1 base, with 6 bases between. CDR3 length equals 14 residues.

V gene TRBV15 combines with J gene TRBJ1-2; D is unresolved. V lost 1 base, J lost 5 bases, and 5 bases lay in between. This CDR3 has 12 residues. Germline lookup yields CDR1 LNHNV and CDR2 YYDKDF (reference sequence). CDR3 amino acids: CATSRVQYGYTF. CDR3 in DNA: TGTGCCACCAGCAGAGTCCAATATGGCTACACCTTC.

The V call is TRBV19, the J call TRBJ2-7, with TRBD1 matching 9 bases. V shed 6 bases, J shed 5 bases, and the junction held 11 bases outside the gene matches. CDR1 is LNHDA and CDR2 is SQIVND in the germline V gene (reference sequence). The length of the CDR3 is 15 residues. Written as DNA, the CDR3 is TGTGCCAGTAGCCGGGGACAGGGATCTTTCGACGAGCAGTACTTC. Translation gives CASSRGQGSFDEQYF.

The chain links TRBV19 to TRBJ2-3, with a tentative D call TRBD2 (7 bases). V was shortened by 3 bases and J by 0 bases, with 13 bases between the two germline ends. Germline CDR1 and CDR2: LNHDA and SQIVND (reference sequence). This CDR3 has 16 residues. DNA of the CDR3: TGTGCCAGTAGTATGGCGGGGGCAAGGAGCACAGATACGCAGTATTTT. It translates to CASSMAGARSTDTQYF.

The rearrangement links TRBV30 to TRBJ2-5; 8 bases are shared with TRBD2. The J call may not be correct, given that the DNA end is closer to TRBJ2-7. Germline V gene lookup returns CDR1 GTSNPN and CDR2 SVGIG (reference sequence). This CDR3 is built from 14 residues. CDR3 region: CAWSRSGSNYEQYF. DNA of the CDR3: TGTGCCTGGAGTAGGAGCGGGAGTAATTACGAGCAGTACTTC.

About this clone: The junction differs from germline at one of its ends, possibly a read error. This CDR3 reads CSAEGQGRGNTIYF. The CDR3 nucleotides read TGCAGCGCTGAAGGACAGGGCCGTGGAAACACCATATATTTT. This chain connects TRBV29-1 to TRBJ1-3, with 8 bases identical to TRBD1. Germline V CDR1 and CDR2: SQVTM, ANQGSEA. This CDR3 contains 14 residues. The whole variable domain, remainder taken from reference TRBV29-1 and TRBJ1-3, is SAVISQKPSRDICQRGTSLTIQCQVDSQVTMMFWYRQQPGQSLTLIATANQGSEATYESGFVIDKFPISRPNLTFSTLTVSNMSPEDSSIYLCSAEGQGRGNTIYFGEGSWLTVV.

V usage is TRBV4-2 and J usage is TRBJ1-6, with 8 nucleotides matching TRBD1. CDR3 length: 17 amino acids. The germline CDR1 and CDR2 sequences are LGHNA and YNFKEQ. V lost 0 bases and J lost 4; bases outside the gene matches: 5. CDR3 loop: CASSQDHRDRYNSPLHF. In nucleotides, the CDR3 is TGTGCCAGCAGCCAAGACCACCGGGACAGGTATAATTCACCCCTCCACTTT.

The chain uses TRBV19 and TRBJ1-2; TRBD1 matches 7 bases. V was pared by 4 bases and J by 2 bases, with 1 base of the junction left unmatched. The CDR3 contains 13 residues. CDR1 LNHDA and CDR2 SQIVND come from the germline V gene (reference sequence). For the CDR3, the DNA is TGTGCCAGTAGTAAGGGACAGAACTATGGCTACACCTTC. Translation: CASSKGQNYGYTF. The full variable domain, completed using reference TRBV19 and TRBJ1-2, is DGGITQSPKYLFRKEGQNVTLSCEQNLNHDAMYWYRQDPGQGLRLIYYSQIVNDFQKGDIAEGYSVSREKKESFPLTVTSAQKNPTAFYLCASSKGQNYGYTFGSGTRLTVV.

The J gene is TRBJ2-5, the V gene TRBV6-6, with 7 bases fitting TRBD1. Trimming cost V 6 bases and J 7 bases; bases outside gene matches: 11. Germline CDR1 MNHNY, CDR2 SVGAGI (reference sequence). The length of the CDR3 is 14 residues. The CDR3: CASRNQGGGGTQYF. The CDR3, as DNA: TGTGCCAGCAGAAACCAAGGGGGCGGAGGGACCCAGTACTTC.

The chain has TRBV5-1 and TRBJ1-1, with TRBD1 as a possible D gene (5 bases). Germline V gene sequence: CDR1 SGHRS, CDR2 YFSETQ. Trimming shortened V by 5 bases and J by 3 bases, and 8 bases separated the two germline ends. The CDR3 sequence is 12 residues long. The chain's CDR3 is CASRTGDTEAFF. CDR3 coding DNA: TGCGCCAGCAGGACGGGGGACACTGAAGCTTTCTTT.

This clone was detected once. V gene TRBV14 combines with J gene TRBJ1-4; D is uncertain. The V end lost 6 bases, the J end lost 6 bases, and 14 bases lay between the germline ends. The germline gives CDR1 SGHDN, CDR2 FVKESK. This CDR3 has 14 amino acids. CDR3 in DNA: TGTGCCAGCAGTCCGAGACAAACCCATGAAAAACTGTTTTTT. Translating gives CASSPRQTHEKLFF. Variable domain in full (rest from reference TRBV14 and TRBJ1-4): EAGVTQFPSHSVIEKGQTVTLRCDPISGHDNLYWYRRVMGKEIKFLLHFVKESKQDESGMPNNRFLAERTGGTYSTLKVQPAELEDSGVYFCASSPRQTHEKLFFGSGTQLSVL.

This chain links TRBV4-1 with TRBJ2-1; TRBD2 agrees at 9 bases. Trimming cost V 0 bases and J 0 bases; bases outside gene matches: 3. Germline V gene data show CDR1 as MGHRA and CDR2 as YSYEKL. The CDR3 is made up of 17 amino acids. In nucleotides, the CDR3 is TGCGCCAGCAGCCAAGATGTGACTAGCGGCTCCTACAATGAGCAGTTCTTC. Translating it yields CASSQDVTSGSYNEQFF.

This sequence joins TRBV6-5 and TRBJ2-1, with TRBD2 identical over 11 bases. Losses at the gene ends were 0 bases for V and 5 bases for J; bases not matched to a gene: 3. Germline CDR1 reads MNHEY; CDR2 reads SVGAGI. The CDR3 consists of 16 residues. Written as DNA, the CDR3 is TGTGCCAGCAGTTACTCGACGGGACTAGCGGACAATGAGCAGTTCTTC. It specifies CASSYSTGLADNEQFF.

CDR3 nucleotides: TGTGCCTGGAGCCCAGGGACAGCTTCTCGTTCAACTAATGAAAAACTGTTTTTT. Translating it yields CAWSPGTASRSTNEKLFF. The chain recombines TRBV30 with TRBJ1-4, with 7 bases matching TRBD1. In germline, CDR1 is GTSNPN, CDR2 SVGIG (reference sequence). The CDR3 length is 18 residues. V was clipped by 3 bases and J by 0 bases; unmatched bases: 13.

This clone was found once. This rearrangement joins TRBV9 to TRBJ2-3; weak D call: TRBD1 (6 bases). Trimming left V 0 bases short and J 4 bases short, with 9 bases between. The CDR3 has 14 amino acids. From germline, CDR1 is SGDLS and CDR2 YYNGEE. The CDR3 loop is CASSVGQDADTQYF. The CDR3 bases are TGTGCCAGCAGCGTAGGACAGGATGCAGATACGCAGTATTTT.

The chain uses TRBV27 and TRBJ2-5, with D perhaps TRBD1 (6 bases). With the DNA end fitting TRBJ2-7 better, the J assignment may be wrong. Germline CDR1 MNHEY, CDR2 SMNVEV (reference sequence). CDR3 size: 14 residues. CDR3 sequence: CASRAWDTPYEQYF. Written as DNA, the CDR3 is TGTGCCAGCAGAGCCTGGGACACACCCTACGAGCAGTACTTC.

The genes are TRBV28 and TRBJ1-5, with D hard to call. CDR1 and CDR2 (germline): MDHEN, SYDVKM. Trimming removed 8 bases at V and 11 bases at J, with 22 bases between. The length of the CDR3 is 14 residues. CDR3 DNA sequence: TGTGCCAGCTCTGTGCGGCCTCTCATTGAAGCCCAGCATTTT. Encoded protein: CASSVRPLIEAQHF.

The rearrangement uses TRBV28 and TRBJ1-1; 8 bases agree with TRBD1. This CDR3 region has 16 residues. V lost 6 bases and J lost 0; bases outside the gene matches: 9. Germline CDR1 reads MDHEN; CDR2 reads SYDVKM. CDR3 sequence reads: CASRPDRGLMNTEAFF. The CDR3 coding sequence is TGTGCCAGCAGACCAGACAGGGGACTTATGAACACTGAAGCTTTCTTT.

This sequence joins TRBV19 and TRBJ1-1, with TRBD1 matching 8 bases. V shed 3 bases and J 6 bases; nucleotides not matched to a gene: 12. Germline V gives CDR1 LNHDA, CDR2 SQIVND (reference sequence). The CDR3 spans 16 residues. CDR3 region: CASSIGTGLIAAEAFF. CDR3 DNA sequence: TGTGCCAGTAGTATTGGGACAGGTTTGATTGCTGCTGAAGCTTTCTTT.

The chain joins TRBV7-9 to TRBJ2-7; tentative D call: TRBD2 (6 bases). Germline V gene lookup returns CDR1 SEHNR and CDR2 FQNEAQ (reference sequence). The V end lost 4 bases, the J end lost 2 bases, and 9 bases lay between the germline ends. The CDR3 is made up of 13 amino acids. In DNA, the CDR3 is TGTGCCAGCAGCTCAACTAGCACCTACGAGCAGTACTTC. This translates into CASSSTSTYEQYF.

CDR3 residues: CASSDRDRGNYGYTF. In DNA, the CDR3 is TGCGCCAGCAGCGACCGGGACAGGGGAAACTATGGCTACACCTTC. The rearrangement links TRBV5-1 to TRBJ1-2; 10 bases match TRBD1. V trimming: 4 bases; J trimming: 2 bases; junction bases outside the gene matches: 5. Germline lookup yields CDR1 SGHRS and CDR2 YFSETQ. The CDR3 is 15 residues long. The variable domain in full, completed from reference TRBV5-1 and TRBJ1-2, reads KAGVTQTPRYLIKTRGQQVTLSCSPISGHRSVSWYQQTPGQGLQFLFEYFSETQRNKGNFPGRFSGRQFSNSRSEMNVSTLELGDSALYLCASSDRDRGNYGYTFGSGTRLTVV.

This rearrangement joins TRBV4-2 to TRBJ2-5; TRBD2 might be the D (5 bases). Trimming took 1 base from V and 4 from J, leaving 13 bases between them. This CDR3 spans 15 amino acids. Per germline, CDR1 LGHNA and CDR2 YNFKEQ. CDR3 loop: CASSQGTGGRETQYF. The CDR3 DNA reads TGTGCCAGCAGCCAAGGGACCGGAGGACGAGAGACCCAGTACTTC.

The CDR3 DNA follows: TGTGCCAGCAGTCTAGCGGGAGGAGGCGGGGCCAACGTCCTGACTTTC. It codes for CASSLAGGGGANVLTF. The genes are TRBV2 and TRBJ2-6; TRBD2 agrees at 11 bases. Looked up from germline, CDR1 is SNHLY and CDR2 is FYNNEI. V dropped 5 bases and J dropped 4; count of bases not matched to a gene: 4. CDR3 length: 16 residues.

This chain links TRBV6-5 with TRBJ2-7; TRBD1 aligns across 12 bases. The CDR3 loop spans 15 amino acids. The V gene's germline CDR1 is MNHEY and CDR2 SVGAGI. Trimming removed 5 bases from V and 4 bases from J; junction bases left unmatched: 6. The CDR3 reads CASSRGTGGWYEQYF. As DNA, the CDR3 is TGTGCCAGCAGTCGCGGGACAGGGGGCTGGTACGAGCAGTACTTC.

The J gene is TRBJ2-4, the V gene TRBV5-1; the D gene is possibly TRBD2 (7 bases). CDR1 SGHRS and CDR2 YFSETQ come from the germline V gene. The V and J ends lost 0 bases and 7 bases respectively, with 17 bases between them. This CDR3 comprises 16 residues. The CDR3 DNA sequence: TGCGCCAGCAGCTTGGCAGGGGCGGGGGAACTTAACATTCAGTACTTC. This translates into CASSLAGAGELNIQYF.

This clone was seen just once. CDR3 coding DNA: TGTGCCAGCAGCGTGGGACAGGGCCGTAAACAGCCCCAGCATTTT. It specifies CASSVGQGRKQPQHF. The chain combines TRBV5-6 with TRBJ1-5; 9 bases align to TRBD1. This CDR3 has 15 amino acids. CDR1 is SGHDT, CDR2 YYEEEE, per germline. The junction had 9 bases not matched to a gene; V was cut back by 4 bases and J by 7 bases.

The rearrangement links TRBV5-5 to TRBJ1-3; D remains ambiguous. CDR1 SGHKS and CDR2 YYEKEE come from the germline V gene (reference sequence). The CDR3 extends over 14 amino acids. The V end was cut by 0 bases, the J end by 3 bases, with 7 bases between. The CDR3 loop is CASSLVLFGNTIYF. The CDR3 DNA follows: TGTGCCAGCAGCTTGGTTCTCTTTGGAAACACCATATATTTT.